This entry lists 32 T cell receptor beta chains sequenced from one sample in a study of graft-versus-host responses after intestinal transplantation. Assay: immunoSEQ multiplex PCR; the TCRdb copy retains only in-frame clones and omits some. The sample lists fewer than 15,000 clones, 25% to 35% seen once, with just under 4% in the top ten. This sample comprised alloreactive CD4+ T cells from a mixed lymphocyte reaction culture, obtained before intestinal transplant. Described subset: CFSE-low proliferating T cells sorted from roughly six-day pre-transplant mixed lymphocyte reaction (GvH or HvG direction). The receptors were gathered from a human patient who received an intestinal transplant.

This clone was detected a few times. The chain couples TRBV7-2 to TRBJ2-7, with 11 bases identical to TRBD2. Germline V gene sequence: CDR1 SGHTA, CDR2 FQGNSA. V lost 6 bases, J lost 6 bases, and 22 bases stayed unmatched. The CDR3 loop spans 19 amino acids. The CDR3 here is CASRQRGGGLAGRRREQYF. DNA for the CDR3: TGTGCCAGCAGGCAAAGGGGTGGCGGACTAGCGGGTCGTAGACGCGAGCAGTACTTC.

In its sample, this clone was seen a few times. The chain couples TRBV7-2 to TRBJ2-7; TRBD1 matches at 7 bases. The CDR3 length is 16 residues. V gave up 5 bases and J gave up 4 bases; unmatched junction bases: 14. Germline values: CDR1 SGHTA, CDR2 FQGNSA. The CDR3 protein is CASSPRTGRAPYEQYF. CDR3 coding DNA: TGTGCCAGCAGCCCACGGACAGGAAGGGCCCCTTACGAGCAGTACTTC.

The chain joins TRBV5-1 to TRBJ2-5, with a tentative D call TRBD1 (7 bases). This CDR3 has 18 residues. The V and J ends lost 3 bases and 5 bases respectively, with 26 bases between them. CDR1 SGHRS and CDR2 YFSETQ come from the germline V gene. Here the CDR3 reads CASSSWGDSTFSGETQYF. The CDR3 DNA is TGCGCCAGCAGCTCATGGGGGGACAGCACCTTCTCCGGGGAGACCCAGTACTTC.

V gene TRBV5-5 combines with J gene TRBJ2-2; TRBD2 agrees at 15 bases. Losses at the gene ends were 3 bases for V and 3 bases for J; bases not matched to a gene: 9. The CDR3 has 19 amino acids. Germline CDR1 reads SGHKS; CDR2 reads YYEKEE (reference sequence). CDR3 region: CASSSHGTSGRLDTGELFF. The CDR3 DNA reads as TGTGCCAGCAGCTCCCACGGGACTAGCGGGAGGTTGGACACCGGGGAGCTGTTTTTT.

The V and J genes are TRBV28 and TRBJ2-3; 12 bases agree with TRBD2. Looked up from germline, CDR1 is MDHEN and CDR2 is SYDVKM. The CDR3 loop spans 16 amino acids. With 6 bases clipped from V and 6 bases from J, the junction kept 10 bases outside the gene matches. As DNA, the CDR3 is TGTGCCAGCAGCCCCGAGTGGCTAGCGGGAGGGGATACGCAGTATTTT. Its protein is CASSPEWLAGGDTQYF.

This clone has just a few counts. The J gene is TRBJ1-5, the V gene TRBV19; the D is unclear. The germline gives CDR1 LNHDA, CDR2 SQIVND (reference sequence). Trimming took off 1 base at V and 2 bases at J, with 9 bases between the two ends. The CDR3 totals 15 residues. CDR3 in amino acids: CASSIGGFGNQPQHF. The CDR3 DNA reads as TGTGCCAGTAGTATAGGGGGTTTCGGCAATCAGCCCCAGCATTTT.

In the case of this clone: This is likely a read error, given that the CDR3 carries no conserved phenylalanine or tryptophan at its end. V and J are TRBV4-2 and TRBJ1-1, with D perhaps TRBD1 (6 bases). Germline CDR1 LGHNA, CDR2 YNFKEQ. This CDR3 spans 14 amino acids. For the CDR3, the DNA is TGTGCCAGCAGTCGCGACAGGCTCAACACCGAAGCTTTCCTT. Its translation is CASSRDRLNTEAFL.

The chain employs TRBV5-4 and TRBJ1-2; D is unclear. CDR1 is SGHNT, CDR2 YYREEE, per germline (reference sequence). This CDR3 is 12 amino acids long. V dropped 1 base and J dropped 8 bases, with 9 bases sitting between them. For the CDR3, the DNA is TGTGCCAGCAGCTTGTGGGTATCGGGCTACACCTTC. As protein: CASSLWVSGYTF.

This sequence joins TRBV19 and TRBJ2-1; D uncertain. Trimming cost V 3 bases and J 3 bases, with 12 bases left between them. The CDR3 is 15 amino acids. Germline CDR1 and CDR2: LNHDA and SQIVND (reference sequence). The CDR3, as DNA: TGTGCCAGTAGTATGAGGACGGAGAGCTACAATGAGCAGTTCTTC. Protein product: CASSMRTESYNEQFF.

V usage is TRBV7-9 and J usage is TRBJ1-2, with unresolved D. The CDR3 is 13 amino acids. Germline V gene lookup returns CDR1 SEHNR and CDR2 FQNEAQ (reference sequence). V lost 4 bases, J lost 3 bases, and 9 bases lay in between. The CDR3 is CASSWGIYYGYTF. The DNA of the CDR3 is TGTGCCAGCAGCTGGGGTATTTACTATGGCTACACCTTC.

The chain uses TRBV19 and TRBJ2-2, with 7 bases that match TRBD1. The CDR3 is 14 amino acids. J lost 1 base, V lost 6 bases, and 2 bases had no gene match. From germline, CDR1 is LNHDA and CDR2 SQIVND (reference sequence). The CDR3 DNA reads TGTGCCAGTAGGAGGGGGCGGAACACCGGGGAGCTGTTTTTT. Translation gives CASRRGRNTGELFF.

The chain links TRBV5-1 to TRBJ1-1, with D hard to call. V shed 0 bases and J shed 4 bases, with 4 bases lying between them. The CDR3 loop spans 12 amino acids. Germline lookup yields CDR1 SGHRS and CDR2 YFSETQ. The CDR3 reads CASSLGVTEAFF. The DNA for the CDR3 is TGCGCCAGCAGCTTGGGGGTCACTGAAGCTTTCTTT.

This clone came up a few times. The gene calls are TRBV7-2 and TRBJ1-4, with TRBD1 as a possible D gene (6 bases). Trimming removed 4 bases from V and 0 bases from J, with 6 bases in between. CDR1 is SGHTA and CDR2 is FQGNSA in the germline V gene. The CDR3 is 14 amino acids. The CDR3 here is CASSWTATNEKLFF. Written as DNA, the CDR3 is TGTGCCAGCAGCTGGACAGCAACTAATGAAAAACTGTTTTTT.

This clone was counted a few times. This sequence joins TRBV15 and TRBJ1-5; the D gene is possibly TRBD1 (5 bases). The CDR3 covers 17 residues. Germline-derived CDR1 and CDR2 are LNHNV and YYDKDF (reference sequence). Trimming removed 1 base at V and 3 bases at J, with 16 bases between. The CDR3 DNA reads as TGTGCCACCAGCAGAGTTTTTCGGCAGGGTGTCAATCAGCCCCAGCATTTT. It encodes CATSRVFRQGVNQPQHF. Full variable domain (missing parts from reference TRBV15 and TRBJ1-5): DAMVIQNPRYQVTQFGKPVTLSCSQTLNHNVMYWYQQKSSQAPKLLFHYYDKDFNNEADTPDNFQSRRPNTSFCFLDIRSPGLGDTAMYLCATSRVFRQGVNQPQHFGDGTRLSIL.

Only one count was recorded for this clone. The chain has TRBV27 and TRBJ1-2; D call uncertain. Between the trimmed V and J ends, which lost 6 bases and 4 bases, there was a span of 12 bases. Germline CDR1 reads MNHEY; CDR2 reads SMNVEV (reference sequence). The CDR3 consists of 13 residues. The CDR3: CASSLTSGYGYTF. The CDR3 DNA reads as TGTGCCAGCAGCCTTACCTCAGGCTATGGCTACACCTTC.

V usage is TRBV18 and J usage is TRBJ2-5; no clear D. CDR3 size: 13 residues. Between the trimmed V and J ends, which lost 4 bases and 1 base, there was a span of 7 bases. Germline assignment: CDR1 KGHSH and CDR2 LQKENI. The CDR3 region has the DNA TGTGCCAGCTCACTCCAGCGCCAAGAGACCCAGTACTTC. Translated: CASSLQRQETQYF.

In its sample, this clone ranks as medium-sized (0.01 to 0.1%). This chain connects TRBV10-3 to TRBJ2-3; 9 bases are shared with TRBD2. Germline CDR1 ENHRY, CDR2 SYGVKD. The length of the CDR3 is 14 residues. V shed 8 bases and J 4 bases; nucleotides not matched to a gene: 7. As DNA, the CDR3 is TGTGCCATCGGGACCCGACTAGCGGCAGATACGCAGTATTTT. The encoded protein is CAIGTRLAADTQYF.

This clone was counted only a few times. This sequence joins TRBV18 and TRBJ2-4; D not certain. The CDR3 spans 12 residues. Germline lookup yields CDR1 KGHSH and CDR2 LQKENI. V shed 3 bases and J shed 5 bases, with 5 bases lying between them. The CDR3 nucleotides are TGTGCCAGCTCACCCGAGGAAAACATTCAGTACTTC. Residues: CASSPEENIQYF.

The rearrangement joins TRBV6-9 to TRBJ1-2, with D hard to call. Trimming stripped 4 bases from V and 4 bases from J, with 22 bases between. Germline loops: CDR1 MNHGY, CDR2 SVAAGI. The CDR3 is made up of 17 amino acids. The CDR3 reads CASSLQWPYGKIYGYTF. The DNA of the CDR3 is TGTGCCAGCAGTTTACAATGGCCTTACGGAAAGATCTATGGCTACACCTTC.

This clone has a handful of counts. The V call is TRBV11-1, the J call TRBJ1-2; D ambiguous. Trimming shortened V by 5 bases and J by 3 bases, and 4 bases separated the two germline ends. This CDR3 is 11 amino acids long. Germline V gene lookup returns CDR1 SGHAT and CDR2 FQDESV (reference sequence). The CDR3 bases are TGTGCCAGCAGCCGACACTATGGCTACACCTTC. Residues: CASSRHYGYTF.

This clone has more than one count but fewer than ten. This sequence joins TRBV28 and TRBJ2-1; D tentatively fits TRBD1 or TRBD2 (5 bases each). Germline loops: CDR1 MDHEN, CDR2 SYDVKM. The germline V and J ends were trimmed by 2 bases and 4 bases, with 18 bases remaining between them. The CDR3 length is 17 residues. The CDR3, as DNA: TGTGCCAGCAGTTTAAGGGCAGGGACCCTACAATACAATGAGCAGTTCTTC. This sequence encodes CASSLRAGTLQYNEQFF.

As DNA, the CDR3 is TGTGCCAGCTCCAGGGACAATGAGCAGTTCTTC. The encoded protein is CASSRDNEQFF. The V gene is TRBV11-2, the J gene TRBJ2-1; a possible D gene is TRBD1 (5 bases). V was pared by 8 bases and J by 5 bases, with 7 bases between. The CDR3 has 11 residues. Per germline, CDR1 SGHAT and CDR2 FQNNGV. Together with reference TRBV11-2 and TRBJ2-1, the CDR3 gives the full variable domain: EAGVAQSPRYKIIEKRQSVAFWCNPISGHATLYWYQQILGQGPKLLIQFQNNGVVDDSQLPKDRFSAERLKGVDSTLKIQPAKLEDSAVYLCASSRDNEQFFGPGTRLTVL.

V and J are TRBV10-3 and TRBJ2-7; D is ambiguous. The J call could be wrong; TRBJ2-1 is a better fit for the DNA end. Germline CDR1 is ENHRY and CDR2 is SYGVKD. The CDR3 extends over 13 amino acids. CDR3 sequence: CASWTPQYNEQFF. CDR3 coding DNA: TGTGCCAGCTGGACGCCGCAATACAATGAGCAGTTCTTC.

This chain joins TRBV5-1 and TRBJ2-2; D call uncertain. Per germline, CDR1 SGHRS and CDR2 YFSETQ. The CDR3 is 15 amino acids. V lost 1 base and J lost 4, with 11 bases in between. The CDR3 spells CASSLIGPTTGELFF. The CDR3 bases are TGCGCCAGCAGCTTGATCGGACCCACCACCGGGGAGCTGTTTTTT.

The genes are TRBV27 and TRBJ2-6; the D call may be TRBD1 or TRBD2 (5 bases each). Germline V gene lookup returns CDR1 MNHEY and CDR2 SMNVEV (reference sequence). This CDR3 region has 16 residues. V dropped 7 bases and J dropped 4 bases, with 17 bases sitting between them. CDR3 residues: CASKRDGTLGANVLTF. In nucleotides, the CDR3 is TGTGCCAGCAAACGGGACGGTACTCTAGGGGCCAACGTCCTGACTTTC. The full variable domain, in which reference TRBV27 and TRBJ2-6 provide the parts outside the CDR3, is EAQVTQNPRYLITVTGKKLTVTCSQNMNHEYMSWYRQDPGLGLRQIYYSMNVEVTDKGDVPEGYKVSRKEKRNFPLILESPSPNQTSLYFCASKRDGTLGANVLTFGAGSRLTVL.

CDR3 sequence: CASSSHGTGFNEQFF. The CDR3 DNA reads TGTGCCAGCAGCTCCCACGGGACAGGGTTCAATGAGCAGTTCTTC. The rearrangement joins TRBV11-1 to TRBJ2-1; 9 bases fit TRBD1. J gave up 6 bases and V 4 bases, and 7 bases lay outside the gene matches. This CDR3 region has 15 residues. Germline CDR1 and CDR2: SGHAT and FQDESV (reference sequence).

This clone is termed medium-sized (0.01 to 0.1%). The CDR3 bases are TGTGCCAGCAGTTACTCGCGGTCTAGCGGGAGCAGTGAGCAGTTCTTC. Translation gives CASSYSRSSGSSEQFF. This sequence joins TRBV6-5 and TRBJ2-1; 10 bases align to TRBD2. Germline-derived CDR1 and CDR2 are MNHEY and SVGAGI. The CDR3 loop spans 16 amino acids. V dropped 0 bases and J dropped 9; count of bases not matched to a gene: 8.

The rearrangement uses TRBV7-9 and TRBJ1-4; tentative D call: TRBD1 (6 bases). V lost 2 bases and J lost 7, with 11 bases in between. CDR1 and CDR2 (germline): SEHNR, FQNEAQ (reference sequence). The CDR3 covers 14 residues. The CDR3 sequence is CASSLSRGGEKLFF. The CDR3 coding sequence is TGTGCCAGCAGCTTATCCAGGGGCGGTGAAAAACTGTTTTTT.

V and J are TRBV28 and TRBJ1-1; D gene unclear. The CDR3 is 13 amino acids. CDR1 is MDHEN and CDR2 is SYDVKM in the germline V gene. Between the trimmed V and J ends, which lost 11 bases and 4 bases, there was a span of 17 bases. The CDR3 here is CAAPLAGSTEAFF. In nucleotides, the CDR3 is TGTGCCGCGCCTCTAGCGGGGAGCACTGAAGCTTTCTTT.

The genes are TRBV11-2 and TRBJ1-2, with TRBD1 as a possible D gene (6 bases). The germline gives CDR1 SGHAT, CDR2 FQNNGV. The V end was cut by 5 bases, the J end by 3 bases, with 19 bases between. The CDR3 is 16 residues long. The CDR3 DNA follows: TGTGCCAGCAGCCAAAAAACAGGGACCGTCGACTATGGCTACACCTTC. The encoded protein is CASSQKTGTVDYGYTF.

J is TRBJ1-1 and V is TRBV5-1, with unresolved D. Germline lookup yields CDR1 SGHRS and CDR2 YFSETQ. V lost 2 bases to trimming and J lost 1 base, with 9 bases between them. This CDR3 region has 14 residues. Written as DNA, the CDR3 is TGCGCCAGCAGCTTCCTCAGCGAGAACACTGAAGCTTTCTTT. Translated, it gives CASSFLSENTEAFF.

This clone was detected only a few times. J is TRBJ2-1 and V is TRBV27; maybe TRBD2 (5 bases). The germline CDR1 and CDR2 sequences are MNHEY and SMNVEV (reference sequence). The CDR3 sequence is 16 residues long. V was trimmed by 2 bases and J by 0 bases, leaving 11 bases between them. DNA of the CDR3: TGTGCCAGCAGTTTAGCTAGCTCCTTCTCCTACAATGAGCAGTTCTTC. This encodes CASSLASSFSYNEQFF.